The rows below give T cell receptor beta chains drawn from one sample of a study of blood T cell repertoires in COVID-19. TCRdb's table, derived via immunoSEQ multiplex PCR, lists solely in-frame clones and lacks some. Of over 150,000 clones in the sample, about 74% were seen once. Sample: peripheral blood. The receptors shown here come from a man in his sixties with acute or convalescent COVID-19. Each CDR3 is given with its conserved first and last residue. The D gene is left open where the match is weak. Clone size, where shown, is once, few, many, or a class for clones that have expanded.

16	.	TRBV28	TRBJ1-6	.	CATRAGPFRSNSPLHF	TGTGCCACCAGGGCGGGCCCCTTCCGTAGCAATTCACCCCTCCACTTT
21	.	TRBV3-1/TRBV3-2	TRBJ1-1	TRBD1	CASSQEELRDRGHPMNTEAFF	TGTGCCAGCAGCCAAGAGGAGTTGCGGGACAGGGGGCACCCCATGAACACTGAAGCTTTCTTT
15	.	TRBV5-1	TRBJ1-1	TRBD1	CASSIGQGADTEAFF	TGCGCCAGCAGCATAGGACAGGGGGCCGACACTGAAGCTTTCTTT
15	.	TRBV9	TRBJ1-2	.	CASSVDGRGSAGYTF	TGTGCCAGCAGCGTAGACGGTAGGGGCAGCGCTGGCTACACCTTC
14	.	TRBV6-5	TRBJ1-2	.	CASSYSDRNYGYTF	TGTGCCAGCAGTTACTCAGACAGGAACTATGGCTACACCTTC
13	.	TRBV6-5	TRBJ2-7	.	CASQLGGESEQYF	TGTGCCAGCCAGCTAGGGGGGGAGAGCGAGCAGTACTTC
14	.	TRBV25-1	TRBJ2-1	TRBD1	CASSEHRGYNEQFF	TGTGCCAGCAGTGAGCACAGGGGTTACAATGAGCAGTTCTTC
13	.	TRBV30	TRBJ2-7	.	CAWSRQATYEQYF	TGTGCCTGGTCTAGACAGGCTACCTACGAGCAGTACTTC
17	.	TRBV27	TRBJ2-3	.	CASTNITVGGLIDTQYF	TGTGCCAGCACCAACATAACAGTCGGGGGTTTGATAGATACGCAGTATTTT
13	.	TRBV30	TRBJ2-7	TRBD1	CAWGTGGGYEQYF	TGTGCCTGGGGCACAGGGGGTGGCTACGAGCAGTACTTC
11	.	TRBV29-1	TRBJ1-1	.	CSVYRNTEAFF	TGCAGCGTATACAGGAACACTGAAGCTTTCTTT
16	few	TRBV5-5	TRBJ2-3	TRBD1	CASSLLQGAFTDTQYF	TGTGCCAGCAGCTTGCTCCAGGGGGCTTTCACAGATACGCAGTATTTT
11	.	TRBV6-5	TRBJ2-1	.	CASSQNNEQFF	TGTGCCAGCAGCCAAAACAATGAGCAGTTCTTC
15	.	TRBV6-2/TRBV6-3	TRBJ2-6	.	CASSYSNSGANVLTF	TGTGCCAGCAGTTACTCCAACTCTGGGGCCAACGTCCTGACTTTC
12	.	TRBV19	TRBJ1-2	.	CASSQGYYGYTF	TGTGCCAGTAGTCAGGGGTACTATGGCTACACCTTC
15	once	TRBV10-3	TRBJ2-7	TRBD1	CAISGGTGRNYEQYF	TGTGCCATCAGTGGGGGGACAGGGCGGAACTACGAGCAGTACTTC
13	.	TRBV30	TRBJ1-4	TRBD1	CAWRDRGYEKLFF	TGTGCCTGGAGGGACAGGGGGTATGAAAAACTGTTTTTT